The 30 T cell receptor beta chains listed next were all sequenced from one sample in a study of beta chain features in type 1 diabetes. General study points: The study found moderately but significantly shorter TCRB CDR3s in all four CD4+ subsets of Type 1 diabetes patients.

The entirety of the isolated RNA underwent reverse transcription, so expressed TCRB transcripts were sequenced. The method was immunoSEQ multiplex PCR; TCRdb's version includes in-frame clones alone and lacks a portion of them. The table records 500,000 to 850,000 clones, over 12% of them present only once. No antigen is known for these receptors. The sample was naive CD4+ T cells from blood. These receptors came from a man between 18 and 29 years old with type 1 diabetes.

This clone was seen a few times. This chain joins TRBV7-2 and TRBJ2-2, with D uncertain. V gave up 4 bases and J gave up 5 bases, with 8 bases separating them. Germline values: CDR1 SGHTA, CDR2 FQGNSA. The CDR3 is 13 residues long. This chain's CDR3 is CASSSVWTGELFF. CDR3 bases: TGTGCCAGCAGCTCGGTGTGGACCGGGGAGCTGTTTTTT.

The V gene is TRBV4-3, the J gene TRBJ1-2, with 8 bases aligning to TRBD1. The V gene end was trimmed by 3 bases and the J gene end by 1 base; junction bases not matched to a gene: 7. This CDR3 comprises 16 residues. The V gene's germline CDR1 is LGHNA and CDR2 YSLEER. The CDR3 DNA reads TGCGCCAGCAGCCAGAACAGGGGGGAGGGTAACTATGGCTACACCTTC. Protein sequence: CASSQNRGEGNYGYTF.

This clone came up a few times. CDR3 sequence: CASSLRLAGPYEQYF. The CDR3 DNA is TGTGCCAGCAGCTTGCGGCTAGCGGGACCCTACGAGCAGTACTTC. This sequence joins TRBV5-8 and TRBJ2-7; 9 positions agree with TRBD2. Germline values: CDR1 SGHTS, CDR2 YDEGEE. There are 15 residues in the CDR3. With V trimmed by 1 base and J by 2 bases, 4 bases remained unmatched. Using reference TRBV5-8 and TRBJ2-7 for the parts outside the CDR3, the full variable domain is EAGVTQSPTHLIKTRGQQATLRCSPISGHTSVYWYQQALGLGLQFLLWYDEGEERNRGNFPPRFSGRQFPNYSSELNVNALELEDSALYLCASSLRLAGPYEQYFGPGTRLTVT.

This clone was seen more than once but under ten times. Other nucleotide sequences in the sample specify the same CDR3. V and J are TRBV9 and TRBJ2-7; a possible D gene is TRBD2 (5 bases). The V end lost 0 bases, the J end lost 0 bases, and 7 bases lay between the germline ends. The CDR3 loop spans 14 amino acids. Germline-derived CDR1 and CDR2 are SGDLS and YYNGEE. The CDR3 nucleotides are TGTGCCAGCAGCGTAGGAGGGAGCTCCTACGAGCAGTACTTC. Its translation: CASSVGGSSYEQYF.

The V call is TRBV29-1, the J call TRBJ2-1; perhaps D is TRBD1 or TRBD2 (5 bases each). The CDR3 covers 15 residues. Trimming removed 4 bases from V and 5 bases from J, with 18 bases in between. Per the germline V gene, CDR1 is SQVTM and CDR2 is ANQGSEA. This CDR3 reads CSVGDGDRRDNEQFF. The DNA for the CDR3 is TGCAGCGTTGGGGACGGGGACCGTCGAGACAATGAGCAGTTCTTC.

The DNA for the CDR3 is TGCGCCAGCAGCCAAGATGGGCAGGGGGTAAAACCCGAGCAGTACTTC. This translates into CASSQDGQGVKPEQYF. J is TRBJ2-7 and V is TRBV4-1, with TRBD1 identical over 7 bases. CDR1 and CDR2 from the germline V gene are MGHRA and YSYEKL. The CDR3 consists of 16 residues. J gave up 6 bases and V 0 bases, and 11 bases lay outside the gene matches.

V gene TRBV30 combines with J gene TRBJ1-1; D ambiguous. V was shortened by 5 bases and J by 10 bases, with 11 bases between the two germline ends. The CDR3 is made up of 10 amino acids. Germline V gives CDR1 GTSNPN, CDR2 SVGIG (reference sequence). This chain's CDR3 is CAWRGIGAFF. CDR3 bases: TGTGCCTGGCGTGGGATCGGAGCTTTCTTT.

This clone was seen a handful of times. The same CDR3 also results from other DNA sequences found in this sample. The genes are TRBV5-1 and TRBJ2-1; TRBD1 is a possible D gene (5 bases). The CDR3 is made up of 16 amino acids. CDR1 and CDR2 (germline): SGHRS, YFSETQ. V was trimmed by 0 bases and J by 0 bases, leaving 10 bases between them. The chain's CDR3 is CASSLGGPSSYNEQFF. The CDR3 bases are TGCGCCAGCAGCTTGGGGGGCCCCAGCTCCTACAATGAGCAGTTCTTC.

V gene TRBV27 combines with J gene TRBJ1-2; no definite D call. V was clipped by 3 bases and J by 4 bases, with 15 bases between them. The CDR3 sequence is 15 residues long. Per the germline V gene, CDR1 is MNHEY and CDR2 is SMNVEV (reference sequence). CDR3 bases: TGTGCCAGCAGTTTTCGACCCTCCATCGGCTATGGCTACACCTTC. Its translation is CASSFRPSIGYGYTF.

The chain is built from TRBV6-6 and TRBJ1-1, with 10 bases aligning to TRBD1. J gave up 8 bases and V 7 bases, and 7 bases lay outside the gene matches. This CDR3 is 13 amino acids long. The germline V gene encodes CDR1 MNHNY and CDR2 SVGAGI (reference sequence). As DNA, the CDR3 is TGTGCCAGCAATCGGGACAGGGGCGGAGAAGCTTTCTTT. This gives the protein CASNRDRGGEAFF.

The CDR3 loop is CASSFGGEPEQFF. DNA of the CDR3: TGTGCCAGCAGCTTTGGAGGGGAGCCAGAGCAGTTCTTC. The V call is TRBV5-4, the J call TRBJ2-1, with D possibly TRBD2 on 6 matching bases. Per the germline V gene, CDR1 is SGHNT and CDR2 is YYREEE (reference sequence). Trimming removed 2 bases at V and 10 bases at J, with 13 bases between. This CDR3 has 13 residues. The complete variable domain, with remaining parts taken from reference TRBV5-4 and TRBJ2-1, reads ETGVTQSPTHLIKTRGQQVTLRCSSQSGHNTVSWYQQALGQGPQFIFQYYREEENGRGNFPPRFSGLQFPNYSSELNVNALELDDSALYLCASSFGGEPEQFFGPGTRLTVL.

The chain carries TRBV7-2 and TRBJ2-1; 8 bases agree with TRBD2. The CDR3 is 17 amino acids. CDR1 and CDR2 (germline): SGHTA, FQGNSA. V lost 3 bases, J lost 0 bases, and 7 bases stayed unmatched. CDR3 residues: CASSLIFGTSSYNEQFF. CDR3 DNA sequence: TGTGCCAGCAGCTTGATTTTTGGGACTAGCTCCTACAATGAGCAGTTCTTC. Looking up the rest from reference TRBV7-2 and TRBJ2-1 gives the full variable domain: GAGVSQSPSNKVTEKGKDVELRCDPISGHTALYWYRQSLGQGLEFLIYFQGNSAPDKSGLPSDRFSAERTGGSVSTLTIQRTQQEDSAVYLCASSLIFGTSSYNEQFFGPGTRLTVL.

The rearrangement uses TRBV2 and TRBJ1-2; D is uncertain. This CDR3 spans 14 amino acids. Germline values: CDR1 SNHLY, CDR2 FYNNEI. Trimming pared 1 base from V and 4 bases from J, leaving 10 bases between. DNA for the CDR3: TGTGCCAGCAGTGAAGAGGCAGTAACCTATGGCTACACCTTC. Encoded protein: CASSEEAVTYGYTF.

The chain has TRBV7-8 and TRBJ2-7; 8 positions match TRBD1. CDR1 SGHVS and CDR2 FQNEAQ come from the germline V gene. Trimming removed 5 bases from V and 4 bases from J; junction bases left unmatched: 7. CDR3 length equals 14 residues. CDR3 region: CASSVHRDRYEQYF. CDR3 bases: TGTGCCAGCAGCGTCCACCGGGACAGGTACGAGCAGTACTTC.

Only a few counts were recorded for this clone. CDR3 amino acids: CSAPRREKLFF. The CDR3 DNA reads TGCAGTGCCCCGAGGAGGGAAAAACTGTTTTTT. J is TRBJ1-4 and V is TRBV20-1; D remains ambiguous. Trimming took 6 bases from V and 8 from J, leaving 10 bases between them. Germline CDR1 reads DFQATT; CDR2 reads SNEGSKA (reference sequence). There are 11 residues in the CDR3.

The CDR3 is CASRGFWNQPQHF. DNA for the CDR3: TGTGCCAGTAGGGGGTTTTGGAATCAGCCCCAGCATTTT. This chain joins TRBV19 and TRBJ1-5; D unresolved. CDR1 and CDR2 (germline): LNHDA, SQIVND (reference sequence). With 6 bases removed from V and 4 bases from J, the gap between germline ends came to 10 bases. The CDR3 is made up of 13 amino acids.

This clone was picked up a small number of times. The chain carries TRBV7-2 and TRBJ1-5; no definite D call. V lost 7 bases to trimming and J lost 0 bases, with 10 bases between them. Looked up from germline, CDR1 is SGHTA and CDR2 is FQGNSA. The CDR3 is 14 residues long. CDR3 in DNA: TGTGCCAGCACCTGGACGGATAGCAATCAGCCCCAGCATTTT. Its protein product is CASTWTDSNQPQHF.

Only a few counts were recorded for this clone. The rearrangement links TRBV7-2 to TRBJ1-4; TRBD1 might be the D (6 bases). Germline CDR1 reads SGHTA; CDR2 reads FQGNSA. Trimming took 4 bases from V and 0 from J, leaving 9 bases between them. The CDR3 length is 15 residues. Here the CDR3 DNA reads TGTGCCAGCAGCTCGGACAGTACAACTAATGAAAAACTGTTTTTT. Translating gives CASSSDSTTNEKLFF.

This chain uses TRBV5-1 with TRBJ2-7; 7 nucleotides agree with TRBD1. From germline, CDR1 is SGHRS and CDR2 YFSETQ. With 4 bases clipped from V and 1 base from J, the junction kept 14 bases outside the gene matches. CDR3 length: 17 residues. The CDR3 loop reads CASSGDSHPTFSYEQYF. The DNA of the CDR3 is TGCGCCAGCAGCGGGGACAGCCACCCTACTTTTTCCTACGAGCAGTACTTC.

This clone has just a few counts. The chain links TRBV5-1 to TRBJ2-3; 7 bases line up with TRBD2. The V gene end was trimmed by 2 bases and the J gene end by 6 bases; junction bases not matched to a gene: 9. Germline CDR1 reads SGHRS; CDR2 reads YFSETQ. The CDR3 covers 15 residues. The CDR3 DNA follows: TGCGCCAGCAGCTTCAGTGGGAGGGCCGTGGATACGCAGTATTTT. Protein product: CASSFSGRAVDTQYF.

This clone was observed a handful of times. V usage is TRBV30 and J usage is TRBJ2-2; a weak D match, TRBD1 (5 bases). Trimming took 7 bases from V and 1 from J, leaving 10 bases between them. Germline V gene sequence: CDR1 GTSNPN, CDR2 SVGIG (reference sequence). There are 13 residues in the CDR3. The CDR3 sequence is CASARGNTGELFF. For the CDR3, the DNA is TGTGCCTCGGCAAGGGGGAACACCGGGGAGCTGTTTTTT.

This clone was seen a handful of times. The chain links TRBV29-1 to TRBJ2-1; 8 bases match TRBD1. The CDR3 runs 14 residues. The germline V gene encodes CDR1 SQVTM and CDR2 ANQGSEA. V lost 4 bases, J lost 6 bases, and 8 bases stayed unmatched. As DNA, the CDR3 is TGCAGCGTTGGACCGACAGGGGCCGGCAATGAGCAGTTCTTC. It encodes CSVGPTGAGNEQFF.

The table lists this clone with a few counts. The J gene is TRBJ2-1, the V gene TRBV5-1, with a possible D match to TRBD1 (7 bases). The germline V gene has CDR1 SGHRS and CDR2 YFSETQ. V was clipped by 4 bases and J by 3 bases, with 11 bases between them. This CDR3 spans 14 amino acids. CDR3 sequence: CASSAGQLYNEQFF. Here the CDR3 DNA reads TGCGCCAGCAGCGCGGGACAGCTCTACAATGAGCAGTTCTTC.

In its sample, this clone was seen a few times. V gene TRBV19 combines with J gene TRBJ2-7, with TRBD2 matching over 7 bases. Unmatched junction bases numbered 4, after V lost 4 bases and J lost 1 base. CDR3 length: 14 residues. Germline CDR1 LNHDA, CDR2 SQIVND (reference sequence). Here the CDR3 reads CASSSGSWSYEQYF. For the CDR3, the DNA is TGTGCCAGTAGTAGCGGGAGTTGGTCCTACGAGCAGTACTTC.

V and J are TRBV30 and TRBJ1-1; D is ambiguous. Trimming shortened V by 2 bases and J by 1 base, and 8 bases separated the two germline ends. This CDR3 region has 13 residues. Germline V gene lookup returns CDR1 GTSNPN and CDR2 SVGIG (reference sequence). The CDR3 coding sequence is TGTGCCTGGAGTCATAGGAGGAACACTGAAGCTTTCTTT. Translated: CAWSHRRNTEAFF. Supplemented by reference TRBV30 and TRBJ1-1, the full variable domain reads SQTIHQWPATLVQPVGSPLSLECTVEGTSNPNLYWYRQAAGRGLQLLFYSVGIGQISSEVPQNLSASRPQDRQFILSSKKLLLSDSGFYLCAWSHRRNTEAFFGQGTRLTVV.

This clone was recorded a few times. The V call is TRBV5-1, the J call TRBJ2-5, with TRBD2 matching 11 bases. This CDR3 spans 14 amino acids. Germline V CDR1 and CDR2: SGHRS, YFSETQ. Germline trimming cut 4 bases from V and 3 bases from J; bases unmatched to any gene: 2. CDR3 in amino acids: CASSTGLAEETQYF. CDR3 DNA: TGCGCCAGCAGCACGGGACTAGCGGAAGAGACCCAGTACTTC. The variable domain in full, completed from reference TRBV5-1 and TRBJ2-5, reads KAGVTQTPRYLIKTRGQQVTLSCSPISGHRSVSWYQQTPGQGLQFLFEYFSETQRNKGNFPGRFSGRQFSNSRSEMNVSTLELGDSALYLCASSTGLAEETQYFGPGTRLLVL.

The rearrangement uses TRBV18 and TRBJ1-5; D is perhaps TRBD1 (6 bases). From germline, CDR1 is KGHSH and CDR2 LQKENI. Trimming shortened V by 1 base and J by 4 bases, and 11 bases separated the two germline ends. CDR3 length equals 15 residues. CDR3: CASSPLGGPNQPQHF. CDR3 sequence (DNA): TGTGCCAGCTCACCACTTGGGGGCCCTAATCAGCCCCAGCATTTT.

This clone was picked up a small number of times. V usage is TRBV4-1 and J usage is TRBJ2-5; D gene ambiguous. This CDR3 spans 14 amino acids. The V end was cut by 3 bases, the J end by 4 bases, with 12 bases between. CDR1 and CDR2 from the germline V gene are MGHRA and YSYEKL. The CDR3 sequence is CASSQVVNLETQYF. In DNA form, the CDR3 reads TGCGCCAGCAGCCAGGTCGTCAACCTAGAGACCCAGTACTTC.

The chain links TRBV28 to TRBJ2-4; D is unresolved. V was trimmed by 6 bases and J by 9 bases, leaving 18 bases between them. The CDR3 is 14 residues long. The germline V gene encodes CDR1 MDHEN and CDR2 SYDVKM. The CDR3 is CASSLGPYQTIQYF. CDR3 bases: TGTGCCAGCAGCTTAGGCCCATACCAAACCATTCAGTACTTC.

This clone has a handful of counts. The V and J genes are TRBV30 and TRBJ1-2; the D is unclear. Trimming stripped 0 bases from V and 3 bases from J, with 5 bases between. The CDR3 spans 12 residues. Germline CDR1 is GTSNPN and CDR2 is SVGIG (reference sequence). This CDR3 is CAWSVGHYGYTF. For the CDR3, the DNA is TGTGCCTGGAGTGTCGGGCACTATGGCTACACCTTC.